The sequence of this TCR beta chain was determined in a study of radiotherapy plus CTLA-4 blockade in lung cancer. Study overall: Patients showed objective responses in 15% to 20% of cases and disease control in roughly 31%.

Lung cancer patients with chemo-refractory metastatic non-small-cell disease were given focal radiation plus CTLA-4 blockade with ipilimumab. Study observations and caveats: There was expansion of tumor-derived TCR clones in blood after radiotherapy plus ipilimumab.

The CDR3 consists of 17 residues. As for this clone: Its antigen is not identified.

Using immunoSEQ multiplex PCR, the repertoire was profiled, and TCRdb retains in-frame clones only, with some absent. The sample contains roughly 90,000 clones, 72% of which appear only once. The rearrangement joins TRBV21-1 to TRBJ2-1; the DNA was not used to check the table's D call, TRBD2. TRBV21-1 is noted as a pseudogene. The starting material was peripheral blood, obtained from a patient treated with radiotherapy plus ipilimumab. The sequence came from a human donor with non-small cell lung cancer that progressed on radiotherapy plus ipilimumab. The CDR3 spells CASSNPWPAGAYNEQFF. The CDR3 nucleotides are TGTGCCAGCAGCAACCCCTGGCCAGCGGGCGCCTACAATGAGCAGTTCTTC.